This T cell receptor (beta chain) was found in a study of vaccination effects on CD4 cells after COVID-19. Study-level results: The study got few convalescent patients and did not collect any early post-infection timepoints.

Expansion of antigen-specific CD4+ T cells with viral peptide pools was carried out by the ViraFEST assay before sequencing. Isolation of CD4+ T cells took place after about 10 days of culture. Two doses of BNT162b2 or mRNA-1273 vaccine were administered to participants. Prior SARS-CoV-2 infection was absent in the vaccine recipients, as shown by negative nucleocapsid antibodies. Wells of 1.5 million to 2 million PBMC each were grown with about 9.8 IU/ml IL-2 and approximately 10 ug/ml peptides. In the cultures, half the medium was exchanged for IL-2 medium on days 3 and 7. Libraries were prepared by immunoSEQ multiplex PCR; TCRdb keeps only in-frame clonotypes and omits some of them. The table records about 60,000 clones, around 82% of them present only once. Per the germline V gene, CDR1 is SGHDT and CDR2 is YYEEEE. The CDR3 spans 12 residues. V lost 9 bases, J lost 11 bases, and 19 bases lay in between.

To note about this clone: The antigen remains unidentified.

Sequencing used CD4+ T cells from PBMCs cultured with HCoV-OC43 spike peptides, obtained after COVID-19 vaccination. Specified subset: HCoV-OC43 spike overlapping peptide pool stimulation. The V gene is TRBV5-6, the J gene TRBJ2-3; perhaps TRBD1 as D (7 bases). The TCR comes from a human donor who received a COVID-19 vaccine. The CDR3, as DNA: TGTGCCACGGGGGACAGCCCAAATAAGCAGTATTTT. As protein: CATGDSPNKQYF.